This T cell receptor (beta chain) was retrieved from a study of OX40 agonist ivuxolimab in advanced cancers. Germline loops: CDR1 LNHDA, CDR2 SQIVND (reference sequence). The CDR3 has 16 residues. V was cut by 7 bases and J by 1 base, with 16 bases left in between. Concerning this clone itself: No antigen is known for it.

Data came from immunoSEQ multiplex PCR; TCRdb stores just in-frame clones and leaves some out. This table holds fewer than 120,000 clones, over 85% found once. Study conclusions and caveats: Partial responders treated at 0.1-3.0 mg/kg exhibited clonal expansion among the lowest measured.

The sample consisted of CD4+ or CD8+ T cells sorted from blood, taken in a trial of the OX40 agonist ivuxolimab. This receptor was taken from an adult with an advanced solid tumor such as melanoma, head and neck, liver or kidney cancer. The chain joins TRBV19 to TRBJ2-2; D gene uncertain. The CDR3 is CASKGRGRRNTGELFF. The CDR3 coding sequence is TGTGCCAGTAAAGGCCGAGGACGGCGGAACACCGGGGAGCTGTTTTTT.